This TCR beta chain came from a study of T-cell memory formation after mild COVID-19. Study-level findings and limits: Clones contracting across day 15 to 85 had a balanced CD4/CD8 profile; later expanding clones leaned CD4+.

One entry per CDR3 protein results from TCRdb running MiXCR on the 5' RACE reads. The profile shows roughly 600,000 distinct CDR3 sequences, roughly 18% of them singletons. About this clonotype: Its antigen is unidentified.

The CDR3 covers 13 residues. This chain joins TRBV21-1 and TRBJ1-2; the table's D call of TRBD1 was not tested on the DNA. TRBV21-1 is a pseudogene segment. This receptor was identified in an adult woman who had mild COVID-19 (a few samples of this study predate the infection). Cell type and time point are not known. The specimen sequenced was PBMCs or a T cell subset sorted from them (not recorded which). CDR3 sequence reads: CASLRGLCYGYTF. The CDR3, as DNA: TGTGCCAGCCTCCGGGGTCTCTGCTATGGCTACACCTTC.